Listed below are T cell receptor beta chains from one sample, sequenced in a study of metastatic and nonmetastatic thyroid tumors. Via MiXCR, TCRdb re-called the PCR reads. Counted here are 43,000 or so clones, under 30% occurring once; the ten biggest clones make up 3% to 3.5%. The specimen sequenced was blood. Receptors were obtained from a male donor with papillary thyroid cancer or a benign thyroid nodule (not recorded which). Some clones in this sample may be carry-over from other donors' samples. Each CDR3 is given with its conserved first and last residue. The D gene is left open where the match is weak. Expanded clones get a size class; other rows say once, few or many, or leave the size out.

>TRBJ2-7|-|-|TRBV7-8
TGTGCCAGCAGCCCCTCCTGGCAGTCCTACGAGCAGTACTTC
CASSPSWQSYEQYF
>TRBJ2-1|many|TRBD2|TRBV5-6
TGTGCCAGCAGCTTATTTGCGGGAGGGAGCTCCTACAATGAGCAGTTCTTC
CASSLFAGGSSYNEQFF
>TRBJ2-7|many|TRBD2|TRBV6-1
TGTGCCAGCAGCGACACTAAACTAGCGGGAGCTTCCTACGAGCAGTACTTC
CASSDTKLAGASYEQYF
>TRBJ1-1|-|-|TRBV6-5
TGTGCCAGCAGTACTCCCATAAGTTACACTGAAGCTTTCTTT
CASSTPISYTEAFF
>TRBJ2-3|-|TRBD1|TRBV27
TGTGCCAGCTGTTTCAGGGGGCTGGGATCAGATACGCAGTATTTT
CASCFRGLGSDTQYF
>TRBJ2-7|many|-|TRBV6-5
TGTGCCAGCAGTTACTCCCGGGGCACCTACGAGCAGTACTTC
CASSYSRGTYEQYF
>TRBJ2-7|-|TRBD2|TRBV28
TGTGCCAGCACCGCCGGGACTAGCGGGAACTACGAGCAGTACTTC
CASTAGTSGNYEQYF
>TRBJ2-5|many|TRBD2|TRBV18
TGTGCCAGCTCACCGAGGACTAGCGGGGCCATAAGGACCCAGTACTTC
CASSPRTSGAIRTQYF
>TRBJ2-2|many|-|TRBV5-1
TGCGCCAGCAGCTTGTGGGGAAAGGACACCGGGGAGCTGTTTTTT
CASSLWGKDTGELFF
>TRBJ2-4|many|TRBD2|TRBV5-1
TGCGCCAGCAGCTTACTAGCGGGAGGGGCCAAAAACATTCAGTACTTC
CASSLLAGGAKNIQYF
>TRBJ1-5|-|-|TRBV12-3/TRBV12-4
TGTGCCAGCAGCTTAGCGCCCTTTTTTATAGGACAAGGCCACAATCAGCCCCAGCATTTT
CASSLAPFFIGQGHNQPQHF
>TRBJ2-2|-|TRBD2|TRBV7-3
TGTGCCAGCAGCCAGGGACTAGCGGGAGGCCCCGGGGAGCTGTTTTTT
CASSQGLAGGPGELFF
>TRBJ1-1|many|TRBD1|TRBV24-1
TGTGCCACCAGACCGGGACAGGGCACTGAAGCTTTCTTT
CATRPGQGTEAFF
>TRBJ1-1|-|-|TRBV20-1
TGCAGTGCTAGGCAGCACTCAGGGTCGGCCACTGAAGCTTTCTTT
CSARQHSGSATEAFF
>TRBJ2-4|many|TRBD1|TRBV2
TGTGCCAGCAGTGTACAGGGGAGCCAAAACATTCAGTACTTC
CASSVQGSQNIQYF
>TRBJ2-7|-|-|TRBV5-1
TGCGACAGCAGCCCTACTAATACGAACGAGCAGTACTTC
CDSSPTNTNEQYF
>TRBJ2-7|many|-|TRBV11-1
TGTGCCAGCAGCTTACCCCTAGGGGGGAGCTCCTACGAGCAGTACTTC
CASSLPLGGSSYEQYF
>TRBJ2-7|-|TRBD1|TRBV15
TGTGCCACCAGCAGAGGTCGGACAGGGGGCCACGAGCAGTACTTC
CATSRGRTGGHEQYF
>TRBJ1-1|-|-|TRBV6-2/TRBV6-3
TGTGCCAGCAGCCTAACAGAGAACACTGAAGCTTTCTTT
CASSLTENTEAFF
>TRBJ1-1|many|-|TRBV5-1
TGCGCCAGCAGCCGGGGTGTAGGGGACCTGATGAACACTGAAGCTTTCTTT
CASSRGVGDLMNTEAFF
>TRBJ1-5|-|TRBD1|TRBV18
TGTGCCAGCTCACCGGGACAGGGGGGTCAGCCCCAGCATTTT
CASSPGQGGQPQHF
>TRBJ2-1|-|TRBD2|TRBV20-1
TGCAGTGCTATGCCACGAACTAGCGGGAGTTCTTATGAGCAGTTCTTC
CSAMPRTSGSSYEQFF
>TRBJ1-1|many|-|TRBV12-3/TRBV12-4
TGTGCCAGCAGTTTGGTGGCTCAGACTGAAGCTTTCTTT
CASSLVAQTEAFF
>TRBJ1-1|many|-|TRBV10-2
TGCGCCAGCAGTGAGCCCACCGAAGCTTTCTTT
CASSEPTEAFF